The rows below give T cell receptor beta chains drawn from one sample of a study of T cells in tumors after PD-1 blockade. Repertoires were generated with immunoSEQ multiplex PCR, while TCRdb's copy carries only in-frame clones and drops some. The data show 60,000 to 65,000 clones, with 74% seen just once and about 4.4% held by the top ten. Source: PBMCs, taken after anti-PD-1 treatment. Source of these receptors: a human donor with basal cell carcinoma. Each CDR3 is given with its conserved first and last residue. Each record gives: clone size, D gene, J gene, V gene, CDR3 protein, CDR3 DNA. The D gene is left open where the match is weak. Part of the rows lack a size; the others show once, few, many or a class for expanded clones.

-,-,TRBJ2-7,TRBV3-1/TRBV3-2,CASSQTGVEQYF,TGTGCCAGCAGCCAAACTGGGGTCGAGCAGTACTTC
-,TRBD2,TRBJ2-3,TRBV7-9,CASSFSGEMDTQYF,TGTGCCAGCAGCTTTAGCGGGGAGATGGATACGCAGTATTTT
few,-,TRBJ2-2,TRBV6-4,CASSDSSRDTGELFF,TGTGCCAGCAGTGACTCGAGTCGGGACACCGGGGAGCTGTTTTTT
-,-,TRBJ2-5,TRBV5-1,CASSKRQQETQYF,TGCGCCAGCAGCAAACGACAGCAAGAGACCCAGTACTTC
once,TRBD1,TRBJ2-7,TRBV4-1,CASSLSPGQRYEQYF,TGCGCCAGCAGCCTATCCCCGGGACAGAGGTACGAGCAGTACTTC
few,TRBD1,TRBJ1-6,TRBV3-1/TRBV3-2,CASSQGPHGGQGLSPLHF,TGTGCCAGCAGCCAAGGGCCCCACGGGGGACAGGGTCTTTCACCCCTCCACTTT
-,-,TRBJ1-3,TRBV4-1,CASSQETSSGNTIYF,TGCGCCAGCAGCCAAGAGACTTCCTCTGGAAACACCATATATTTT
-,-,TRBJ2-5,TRBV23-1,CASSASGVEETQYF,TGCGCCAGCAGCGCCTCAGGGGTAGAGGAGACCCAGTACTTC
-,-,TRBJ2-2,TRBV25-1,CASSEAGVDLVELFF,TGTGCCAGCAGTGAAGCAGGGGTCGATTTAGTGGAGCTGTTTTTT
-,-,TRBJ2-1,TRBV2,CASRLQIGYNEQFF,TGTGCCAGCAGGTTACAAATTGGATACAATGAGCAGTTCTTC
-,-,TRBJ2-7,TRBV10-3,CAIRGSRGTYEQYF,TGTGCCATCAGAGGGAGCAGGGGTACCTACGAGCAGTACTTC
-,-,TRBJ1-3,TRBV2,CASSSGGPGNTIYF,TGTGCCAGCAGCTCTGGGGGGCCTGGAAACACCATATATTTT
-,-,TRBJ1-1,TRBV7-9,CASRAEARAFF,TGTGCCAGCAGGGCGGAAGCGAGAGCTTTCTTT
-,-,TRBJ1-3,TRBV3-1/TRBV3-2,CASSPSSGNTIYF,TGTGCCAGCAGCCCCTCCTCTGGAAACACCATATATTTT
few,TRBD1,TRBJ1-2,TRBV2,CASHSTGAAYGYTF,TGTGCCAGCCACTCAACAGGGGCGGCATATGGCTACACCTTC
-,-,TRBJ1-5,TRBV6-1,CASSEGGGGHNQPQHF,TGTGCCAGCAGTGAAGGAGGAGGAGGACACAATCAGCCCCAGCATTTT
-,-,TRBJ2-2,TRBV9,CASSVDPGELFF,TGTGCCAGCAGCGTAGACCCCGGGGAGCTGTTTTTT
once,TRBD1,TRBJ1-3,TRBV7-2,CASSTGQAGNTIYF,TGTGCCAGCAGCACGGGACAGGCAGGAAACACCATATATTTT
-,-,TRBJ1-6,TRBV21-1,CASSKIGGSSPPDSPLHF,TGTGCCAGCAGCAAAATTGGGGGCAGTTCGCCGCCTGATTCACCCCTCCACTTT
-,-,TRBJ1-1,TRBV5-4,CASSLDTHEAFF,TGTGCCAGCAGCTTGGACACTCATGAAGCTTTCTTT
-,-,TRBJ2-7,TRBV6-6,CASRSAGAPYEQYF,TGTGCCAGCAGGTCGGCAGGGGCACCCTACGAGCAGTACTTC
-,TRBD2,TRBJ2-3,TRBV28,CASSLGRGGIDTQYF,TGTGCCAGCAGTTTGGGGCGGGGGGGTATAGATACGCAGTATTTT
few,-,TRBJ1-2,TRBV4-1,CASSQVGQRNNGYTF,TGCGCCAGCAGCCAAGTAGGCCAGCGGAACAATGGCTACACCTTC
-,TRBD2,TRBJ2-3,TRBV4-1,CASSQDTVASGGTDTQYF,TGCGCCAGCAGCCAAGATACTGTGGCTAGCGGGGGCACCGATACGCAGTATTTT
-,-,TRBJ1-1,TRBV5-1,CASSVADYTEAFF,TGCGCCAGCAGCGTAGCGGATTACACTGAAGCTTTCTTT
-,-,TRBJ1-2,TRBV5-1,CASSPQEGRNYGYTF,TGCGCCAGCAGCCCTCAGGAGGGTAGGAACTATGGCTACACCTTC
-,TRBD1,TRBJ2-6,TRBV18,CASDYGQGSSGANVLTF,TGTGCCAGCGATTACGGACAGGGATCCTCTGGGGCCAACGTCCTGACTTTC
-,TRBD1,TRBJ1-1,TRBV6-5,CASSSRQGSNTEAFF,TGTGCCAGCAGCAGTAGACAGGGGTCTAACACTGAAGCTTTCTTT
-,-,TRBJ1-1,TRBV10-3,CAISANTEAFF,TGTGCCATCAGCGCGAACACTGAAGCTTTCTTT
-,TRBD2,TRBJ2-1,TRBV5-4,CASSLGLAGAYNEQFF,TGTGCCAGCAGCTTAGGACTAGCGGGGGCGTACAATGAGCAGTTCTTC
-,-,TRBJ2-1,TRBV6-4,CASSNRSSYNEQFF,TGTGCCAGCAGTAACCGGAGCTCCTACAATGAGCAGTTCTTC
-,-,TRBJ2-6,TRBV28,CASSLVGTGANVLTF,TGTGCCAGCAGTTTAGTGGGGACTGGGGCCAACGTCCTGACTTTC
-,TRBD1,TRBJ2-1,TRBV7-8,CASSTFDRGLYNEQFF,TGTGCCAGCAGCACTTTCGACAGGGGGCTCTACAATGAGCAGTTCTTC
-,TRBD2,TRBJ2-7,TRBV6-2/TRBV6-3,CASSYGLAGGQDEQYF,TGTGCCAGCAGTTACGGACTAGCGGGGGGGCAGGACGAGCAGTACTTC
-,-,TRBJ1-5,TRBV6-2/TRBV6-3,CASSFGQIQHF,TGTGCCAGCAGTTTCGGACAGATTCAGCATTTT
-,TRBD1,TRBJ1-3,TRBV19,CASRDRGAGNTIYF,TGTGCCAGTAGGGACAGGGGAGCTGGAAACACCATATATTTT
-,-,TRBJ2-1,TRBV7-6,CASSPPDGGQFF,TGTGCCAGCAGCCCCCCCGACGGAGGGCAGTTCTTC
-,TRBD1,TRBJ1-1,TRBV18,CASSHRGGTEAFF,TGTGCCAGCTCGCACAGGGGAGGCACTGAAGCTTTCTTT
-,-,TRBJ2-7,TRBV12-2,CASRLAWDAAYEQYF,TGTGCAAGTCGCTTAGCATGGGACGCCGCCTACGAGCAGTACTTC
-,-,TRBJ2-3,TRBV21-1,CASTDSSTDTQYF,TGTGCCAGCACGGACAGCAGCACAGATACGCAGTATTTT
-,TRBD1,TRBJ2-1,TRBV7-6,CASSLEDRGDEQFF,TGTGCCAGCAGCTTAGAGGACAGGGGCGATGAGCAGTTCTTC